A single sample is the source of the 11 T cell receptor beta chains below, sequenced in a study of Tregs in tolerant kidney transplant recipients. Libraries were prepared by immunoSEQ multiplex PCR; TCRdb keeps only in-frame clonotypes and omits some of them. The table counts 50,000 or so clones; roughly 0.8% lies in the top ten. Sample: CD4+ T cells from blood, taken before the transplant. All receptors derive from a human donor who received a combined kidney and bone marrow transplant.

Regarding this clone: The CDR3 end lies 3 residues beyond the end of the read and is filled in from the germline J gene. V usage is TRBV2 and J usage is TRBJ2-2, with a tentative D call TRBD1 (5 bases). Looked up from germline, CDR1 is SNHLY and CDR2 is FYNNEI. This CDR3 region has 16 residues. V lost 5 bases and J 8 bases, leaving 21 bases between the germline ends. The CDR3 DNA, read in part, is TGTGCCAGCAGTTCCCTGCGACAGCTAGTAGGAGGGGAG. It translates to CASSSLRQLVGGE. The whole CDR3 protein reads CASSSLRQLVGGELFF.

Regarding this clone: The CDR3 extends 3 residues past the end of the read, so its final part is completed from the germline J gene. The rearrangement joins TRBV19 to TRBJ1-4; 7 bases line up with TRBD1. V trimming: 4 bases; J trimming: 8 bases; junction bases outside the gene matches: 10. The CDR3 contains 15 residues. CDR1 is LNHDA and CDR2 is SQIVND in the germline V gene (reference sequence). The DNA read from the CDR3 is TGTGCCAGTAGTAATCGACAGGGCGGGATAGAAAAA. Translated: CASSNRQGGIEK. The entire CDR3 protein is CASSNRQGGIEKLFF.

In regard to this clone: The read finishes 3 residues shy of the CDR3 end, and the germline J gene is used to complete it. V gene TRBV5-1 combines with J gene TRBJ1-2; 7 bases are a match to TRBD1. The CDR3 is made up of 15 amino acids. Germline CDR1 and CDR2: SGHRS and YFSETQ. V gave up 0 bases and J gave up 5 bases; unmatched junction bases: 7. CDR3 DNA, as far as it was read: TGCGCCAGCAGCTTGGCAGCAGGGGGGAAATATGGC. Amino acid sequence: CASSLAAGGKYG. Given in full, the CDR3 is CASSLAAGGKYGYTF.

A remark on this clone: The read terminates 3 residues ahead of where the CDR3 ends, so the germline J gene completes it. The rearrangement uses TRBV2 and TRBJ1-1; D is undetermined. V dropped 8 bases and J dropped 0 bases, with 10 bases sitting between them. CDR3 length: 13 residues. Germline V CDR1 and CDR2: SNHLY, FYNNEI. The CDR3 DNA, read in part, is TGTGCCAGCGGCAGCGGCATGAACACTGAA. It specifies CASGSGMNTE. The full CDR3 reads CASGSGMNTEAFF.

Note on this clone: With the read ending 3 residues before the CDR3 end, the germline J gene is used to fill in that end. This chain uses TRBV12-3 or TRBV12-4 with TRBJ1-5, with D tentatively TRBD1 (6 bases). Trimming stripped 7 bases from V and 6 bases from J, with 13 bases between. CDR3 size: 13 residues. The CDR3 loop is CASTGGQSQPQHF. The DNA read from the CDR3 is TGTGCCAGCACGGGGGGGCAAAGTCAGCCC.

Points on this clone: The read is 3 residues too short to cover the CDR3 end, so that end is filled in from the germline J gene. The V gene is TRBV10-3, the J gene TRBJ1-5; possible D gene TRBD1, 6 bases. Germline V gene lookup returns CDR1 ENHRY and CDR2 SYGVKD. The CDR3 sequence is 14 residues long. The V and J ends lost 2 bases and 5 bases respectively, with 10 bases between them. CDR3 region: CAISERAGDQPQHF. The sequenced CDR3 bases are TGTGCCATCAGTGAGAGGGCAGGGGATCAGCCC.

Comments on this clone: The read comes to an end 3 residues before the CDR3 does, leaving the germline J gene to fill in the end. V is TRBV19 and J is TRBJ1-4; 7 bases are shared with TRBD1. Germline V lookup: CDR1 LNHDA, CDR2 SQIVND (reference sequence). The CDR3 is 15 amino acids. The trim removed 4 bases at V and 4 bases at J, leaving 6 bases unmatched. The CDR3 bases that were read are TGTGCCAGTAGTAACCGGGACAGCTATAATGAAAAA. Amino acid sequence: CASSNRDSYNEK. The full CDR3 protein reads CASSNRDSYNEKLFF.

Regarding this clone: Read sequence stops 3 residues before the CDR3 end, and the germline J gene provides the missing end. The chain combines TRBV18 with TRBJ2-5; 9 bases are shared with TRBD1. The germline gives CDR1 KGHSH, CDR2 LQKENI. The CDR3 totals 17 residues. With V trimmed by 2 bases and J by 0 bases, 7 bases remained unmatched. The part of the CDR3 DNA that was read is TGTGCCAGCTCACCAGGCTTAACAGGGGGCCACCAAGAGACC. Residues: CASSPGLTGGHQET. The entire CDR3 protein is CASSPGLTGGHQETQYF.

The CDR3 bases that were read are TGTGCCAGCAGTGGTAGGGGGGGGAGCAATGAG. Its protein is CASSGRGGSNE. The full CDR3 protein reads CASSGRGGSNEQFF. The rearrangement links TRBV2 to TRBJ2-1, with D tentatively TRBD2 (7 bases). The CDR3 end lies 3 residues beyond the end of the read and is filled in from the germline J gene. Per the germline V gene, CDR1 is SNHLY and CDR2 is FYNNEI. Trimming shortened V by 4 bases and J by 6 bases, and 13 bases separated the two germline ends. The CDR3 extends over 14 amino acids.

Turning to this clone: The read stops 3 residues short of the end of the CDR3; the missing end is completed from the germline J gene. The chain recombines TRBV11-3 with TRBJ2-3, with D tentatively TRBD1 (6 bases). The germline gives CDR1 SGHNT, CDR2 YENEEA. The CDR3 has 14 residues. V was trimmed by 1 base and J by 4 bases, leaving 9 bases between them. CDR3 sequence reads: CASSLGRGSDTQYF. CDR3 DNA (partial): TGTGCCAGCAGCTTAGGCAGGGGATCAGATACG.

Comment on this clone: The CDR3 end falls 3 residues outside the read, so it is completed with the germline J gene. The V call is TRBV7-9, the J call TRBJ2-7; TRBD1 might be the D (6 bases). The CDR3 contains 15 residues. Deletions cut 5 bases from V and 5 bases from J, with 19 bases between. Per germline, CDR1 SEHNR and CDR2 FQNEAQ (reference sequence). CDR3 DNA (partial): TGTGCCAGCAGCACCATTGGGGGCCCCCGGAACGAG. This codes for CASSTIGGPRNE. The whole CDR3 protein is CASSTIGGPRNEQYF.